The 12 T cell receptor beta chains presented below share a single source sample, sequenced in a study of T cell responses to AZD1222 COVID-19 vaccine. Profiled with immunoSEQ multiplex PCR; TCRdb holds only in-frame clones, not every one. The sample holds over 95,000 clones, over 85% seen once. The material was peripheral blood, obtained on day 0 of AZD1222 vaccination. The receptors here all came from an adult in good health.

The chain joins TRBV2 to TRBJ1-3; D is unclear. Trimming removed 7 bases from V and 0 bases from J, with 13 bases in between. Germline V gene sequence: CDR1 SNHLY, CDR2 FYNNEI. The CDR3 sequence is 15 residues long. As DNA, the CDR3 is TGTGCCAGCATAGAAATGAGGGTCTCTGGAAACACCATATATTTT. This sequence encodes CASIEMRVSGNTIYF.

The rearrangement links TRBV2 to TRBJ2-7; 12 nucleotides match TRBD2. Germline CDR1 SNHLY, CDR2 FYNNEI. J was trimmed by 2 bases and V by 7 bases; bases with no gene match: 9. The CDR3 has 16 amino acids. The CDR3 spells CASMPLRTSGAYEQYF. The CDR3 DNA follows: TGTGCCAGCATGCCACTTCGGACTAGCGGGGCCTACGAGCAGTACTTC.

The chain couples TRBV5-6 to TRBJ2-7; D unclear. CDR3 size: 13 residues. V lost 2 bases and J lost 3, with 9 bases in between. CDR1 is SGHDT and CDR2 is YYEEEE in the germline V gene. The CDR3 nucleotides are TGTGCCAGCAGCTTCACACAAGGCTACGAGCAGTACTTC. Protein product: CASSFTQGYEQYF.

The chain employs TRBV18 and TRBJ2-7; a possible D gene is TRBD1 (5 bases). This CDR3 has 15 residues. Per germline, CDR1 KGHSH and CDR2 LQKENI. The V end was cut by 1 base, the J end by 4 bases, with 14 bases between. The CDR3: CASSPQQGDPYEQYF. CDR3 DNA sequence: TGTGCCAGCTCACCACAGCAGGGTGACCCGTACGAGCAGTACTTC.

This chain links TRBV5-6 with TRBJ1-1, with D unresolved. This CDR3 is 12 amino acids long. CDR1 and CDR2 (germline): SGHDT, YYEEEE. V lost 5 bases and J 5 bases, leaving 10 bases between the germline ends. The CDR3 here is CASSIAKTEAFF. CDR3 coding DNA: TGTGCCAGCAGTATTGCGAAGACTGAAGCTTTCTTT.

The CDR3 DNA is TGTGCCAGCAGCTTAGACGGCGGGGACTACAATGAGCAGTTCTTC. Protein sequence: CASSLDGGDYNEQFF. This sequence joins TRBV7-9 and TRBJ2-1; tentative D call: TRBD2 (6 bases). Germline CDR1 reads SEHNR; CDR2 reads FQNEAQ (reference sequence). This CDR3 spans 15 amino acids. V was cut by 1 base and J by 3 bases, with 10 bases left in between.

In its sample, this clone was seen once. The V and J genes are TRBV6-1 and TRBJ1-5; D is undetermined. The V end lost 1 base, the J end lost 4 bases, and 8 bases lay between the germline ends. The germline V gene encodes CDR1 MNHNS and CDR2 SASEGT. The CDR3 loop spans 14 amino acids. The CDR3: CASSEGSRNQPQHF. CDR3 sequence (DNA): TGTGCCAGCAGTGAAGGAAGCAGGAATCAGCCCCAGCATTTT.

The CDR3 here is CAWDTGGIGNTIYF. The CDR3 DNA is TGTGCCTGGGATACAGGGGGCATTGGAAACACCATATATTTT. V usage is TRBV30 and J usage is TRBJ1-3; 9 nucleotides match TRBD1. The V gene end was trimmed by 5 bases and the J gene end by 3 bases; junction bases not matched to a gene: 5. CDR3 size: 14 residues. From germline, CDR1 is GTSNPN and CDR2 SVGIG (reference sequence). The complete variable domain, with remaining parts taken from reference TRBV30 and TRBJ1-3, reads SQTIHQWPATLVQPVGSPLSLECTVEGTSNPNLYWYRQAAGRGLQLLFYSVGIGQISSEVPQNLSASRPQDRQFILSSKKLLLSDSGFYLCAWDTGGIGNTIYFGEGSWLTVV.

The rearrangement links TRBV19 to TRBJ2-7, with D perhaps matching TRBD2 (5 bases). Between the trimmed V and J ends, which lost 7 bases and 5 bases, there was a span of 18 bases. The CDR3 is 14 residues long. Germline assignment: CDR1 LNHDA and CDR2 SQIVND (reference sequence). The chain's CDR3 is CASTPRGYPNEQYF. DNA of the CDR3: TGTGCCAGTACCCCACGGGGTTACCCTAACGAGCAGTACTTC.

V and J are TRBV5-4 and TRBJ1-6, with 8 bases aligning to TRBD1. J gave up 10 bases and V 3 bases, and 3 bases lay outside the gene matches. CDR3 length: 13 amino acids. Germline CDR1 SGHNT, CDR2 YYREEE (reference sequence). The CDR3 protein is CASSSDRDSPLHF. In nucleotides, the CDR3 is TGTGCCAGCAGCTCGGACAGGGACTCACCCCTCCACTTT. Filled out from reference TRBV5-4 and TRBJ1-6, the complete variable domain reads ETGVTQSPTHLIKTRGQQVTLRCSSQSGHNTVSWYQQALGQGPQFIFQYYREEENGRGNFPPRFSGLQFPNYSSELNVNALELDDSALYLCASSSDRDSPLHFGNGTRLTVT.

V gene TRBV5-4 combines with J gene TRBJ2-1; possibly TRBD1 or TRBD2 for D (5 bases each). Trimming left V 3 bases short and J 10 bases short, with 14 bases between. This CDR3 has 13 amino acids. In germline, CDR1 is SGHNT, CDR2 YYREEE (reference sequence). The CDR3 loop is CASSSPQGGEQFF. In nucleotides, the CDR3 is TGTGCCAGCAGCTCCCCCCAGGGCGGGGAGCAGTTCTTC.

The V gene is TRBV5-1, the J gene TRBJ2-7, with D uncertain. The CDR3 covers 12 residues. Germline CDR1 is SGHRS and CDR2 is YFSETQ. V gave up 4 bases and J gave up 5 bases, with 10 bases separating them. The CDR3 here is CASSLAQHEQYF. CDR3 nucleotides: TGCGCCAGCAGCCTGGCACAGCACGAGCAGTACTTC.